The rows below give T cell receptor beta chains drawn from one sample of a study of breast tumors, draining lymph nodes, adjacent tissues. Each CDR3 protein is one row after TCRdb ran MiXCR on the multiplex PCR reads. The sample yields some 250,000 distinct CDR3 sequences, under 35% seen once. Sequencing was carried out using axillary lymph node tissue. Receptors originate from a female donor with breast cancer. Some clones in this sample may be carry-over from other donors' samples. CDR3s leave out the opening cysteine and the closing phenylalanine or tryptophan.

ATSRARTEADTQY | TRBV15 | 13
ASSLVGGSDTQY | TRBV5-1 | 12
SVVTGNTEAF | TRBV29-1 | 10
ASSLASTGELF | TRBV12-3/TRBV12-4 | 11
SVDGKSGRAGDTQY | TRBV29-1 | 14
SARPGPTNSPLH | TRBV20-1 | 12
ASSLAGRNEQY | TRBV7-8 | 11
ASSGVGGTYNEQF | TRBV25-1 | 13
ATSRPQGAYGYT | TRBV6-5 | 12
SAPQGGSSGNTIY | TRBV20-1 | 13
SVVAGQETQY | TRBV29-1 | 10
ASSIRGGETQY | TRBV5-4 | 11
ASNFLTSTEAF | TRBV7-9 | 11
ASRRTSGGGVEQF | TRBV12-3/TRBV12-4 | 13
ASRGQGFSTDTQY | TRBV19 | 13
ASSDRAAGNTIY | TRBV19 | 12
AWDIGGP | TRBV30 | 7
ASSSGWANPSGANEQF | TRBV5-1 | 16
ASSEELGGQGGTGYT | TRBV6-1 | 15
ASSLMTATYEQY | TRBV5-1 | 12
ASSGGDRGNLIAISPSIY | TRBV12-3/TRBV12-4 | 18
ASSLVERGPHEQY | TRBV7-8 | 13
ASSYSLNYEQY | TRBV9 | 11
AGENRASGSPLH | TRBV5-6 | 12
ASSDLQGINIRY | TRBV2 | 12
ASSSRTSATQY | TRBV5-1 | 11
SARVDRISVNTIY | TRBV20-1 | 13
ASSQEEFSGANVLT | TRBV4-1 | 14
ASSSRRTGGELF | TRBV7-7 | 12
ASSLETPTEAF | TRBV7-9 | 11
ASSQVSGGAYGYT | TRBV4-3 | 13
STGADTGGEETQY | TRBV20-1 | 13
SARGLAGTTCQETQY | TRBV20-1 | 15
ASSHSQGSLNEQF | TRBV6-6 | 13
AIRETLAGVTADTQY | TRBV10-3 | 15
SVDAGDVETQY | TRBV29-1 | 11
ASSHVGQGYYGYT | TRBV14 | 13
ASSLTGRGNQPQH | TRBV19 | 13
ASSWDRGNNSPLH | TRBV5-4 | 13
SARGLEGQDYEQY | TRBV20-1 | 13
ASSLVLTGGYGYP | TRBV7-2 | 13
AWSPAYNEQF | TRBV30 | 10
ASRQVAHSDTQY | TRBV4-1 | 12
ASRAGISGNTIY | TRBV7-2 | 12
ASGQASGYT | TRBV3-1 | 9
ASSFGTGAYEQY | TRBV5-1 | 12
SVKTGGLGEKLF | TRBV29-1 | 12
ARGWGTFTFEQY | TRBV10-3 | 12
ASSWRTGEETQY | TRBV5-1 | 12
ASSLLRGGQETQY | TRBV7-9 | 13
ASSMQGATEKLF | TRBV11-2 | 12
ASSQTGASTDTQY | TRBV19 | 13
ASSQGGTEGNYGYT | TRBV4-2 | 14
ASSASGAEQF | TRBV3-1 | 10
ASSFGTGGPQEQY | TRBV11-3 | 13